These 11 T cell receptor beta chains were sequenced from one sample in a study of a mutant IDH1 vaccine in newly diagnosed glioma. Time point here: week 23, last vaccination. Doses comprised 300 ug of mutant IDH1 20-mer peptide each, plus topical imiquimod. Some clones are missing from TCRdb's copy, which holds only in-frame ones; the method was immunoSEQ multiplex PCR. The sample yields approximately 39,000 clones, roughly 76% seen once. These TCRs' antigens remain unknown. The sample in question was PBMCs, obtained from a glioma patient whose treatment included an IDH1 peptide vaccine. These receptors originate from a man aged 35-49 years with glioma.

The gene calls are TRBV5-5 and TRBJ1-4; the D gene is possibly TRBD1 (5 bases). The CDR3 length is 15 residues. CDR1 and CDR2 (germline): SGHKS, YYEKEE (reference sequence). V shed 5 bases and J shed 1 base, with 12 bases lying between them. This CDR3 is CASRTEGLTNEKLFF. The CDR3 DNA sequence: TGTGCCAGCAGGACAGAGGGGTTAACTAATGAAAAACTGTTTTTT.

This clone was found a few times. This chain joins TRBV6-6 and TRBJ1-3, with a weak D call TRBD1 (5 bases). V was trimmed by 5 bases and J by 2 bases, leaving 16 bases between them. Germline CDR1 MNHNY, CDR2 SVGAGI (reference sequence). The CDR3 sequence is 16 residues long. The CDR3 DNA sequence: TGTGCCAGCAGTCTTTTCACAAAGGGGCCTGGAAACACCATATATTTT. It is translated as CASSLFTKGPGNTIYF.

The rearrangement links TRBV7-6 to TRBJ2-3; 7 positions match TRBD2. The CDR3 is 12 residues long. V gave up 2 bases and J gave up 8 bases; unmatched junction bases: 1. Germline-derived CDR1 and CDR2 are SGHVS and FNYEAQ. The CDR3 reads CASSLSSGTQYF. The DNA of the CDR3 is TGTGCCAGCAGCTTATCTAGCGGTACGCAGTATTTT.

This sequence joins TRBV28 and TRBJ2-7; D unclear. This CDR3 is 13 amino acids long. Germline-derived CDR1 and CDR2 are MDHEN and SYDVKM. The V and J ends lost 7 bases and 4 bases respectively, with 14 bases between them. The DNA of the CDR3 is TGTGCCAGCACCCTAGGCCCGTTATACGAGCAGTACTTC. Its translation is CASTLGPLYEQYF.

The genes are TRBV7-2 and TRBJ1-2; a possible D gene is TRBD1 (5 bases). The V end lost 1 base, the J end lost 2 bases, and 8 bases lay between the germline ends. CDR1 and CDR2 (germline): SGHTA, FQGNSA. The CDR3 length is 14 residues. The CDR3 DNA is TGTGCCAGCAGCTTAGTCTCAGGGAACTATGGCTACACCTTC. Residues: CASSLVSGNYGYTF.

V usage is TRBV6-1 and J usage is TRBJ1-5; perhaps TRBD1 as D (5 bases). Trimming removed 4 bases at V and 2 bases at J, with 6 bases between. Germline CDR1 is MNHNS and CDR2 is SASEGT. The CDR3 covers 13 residues. DNA of the CDR3: TGTGCCAGCAGTGGGGGCGGCAATCAGCCCCAGCATTTT. Protein product: CASSGGGNQPQHF.

For this clone: One end of the junction fails to match germline, which may point to a read error. J is TRBJ2-7 and V is TRBV18; 11 bases are shared with TRBD2. Germline V CDR1 and CDR2: KGHSH, LQKENI. The CDR3 sequence is 17 residues long. The CDR3 is CASSPPSTSGTSYGQYF. In nucleotides, the CDR3 is TGTGCCAGCTCACCACCGTCGACTAGCGGGACCTCCTACGGGCAGTACTTC. The full variable domain, its missing parts supplied by reference TRBV18 and TRBJ2-7, is NAGVMQNPRHLVRRRGQEARLRCSPMKGHSHVYWYRQLPEEGLKFMVYLQKENIIDESGMPKERFSAEFPKEGPSILRIQQVVRGDSAAYFCASSPPSTSGTSYGQYFGPGTRLTVT.

This chain uses TRBV5-1 with TRBJ2-2; tentatively, D is TRBD2 (6 bases). CDR3 length equals 15 residues. V was clipped by 2 bases and J by 4 bases, with 12 bases between them. Germline assignment: CDR1 SGHRS and CDR2 YFSETQ. The CDR3 DNA is TGCGCCAGCAGCTTTCGGGGGTCAGGCACCGGGGAGCTGTTTTTT. The encoded protein is CASSFRGSGTGELFF. The whole variable domain, remainder taken from reference TRBV5-1 and TRBJ2-2, is KAGVTQTPRYLIKTRGQQVTLSCSPISGHRSVSWYQQTPGQGLQFLFEYFSETQRNKGNFPGRFSGRQFSNSRSEMNVSTLELGDSALYLCASSFRGSGTGELFFGEGSRLTVL.

This clone was counted between two and nine times. The chain is built from TRBV7-3 and TRBJ1-1; 7 positions agree with TRBD1. Germline V gives CDR1 SGHTA, CDR2 FQGTGA. The V gene end was trimmed by 5 bases and the J gene end by 7 bases; junction bases not matched to a gene: 10. This CDR3 is 14 amino acids long. The CDR3 sequence: CASSPGTASNEAFF. The DNA of the CDR3 is TGTGCCAGCAGCCCCGGGACAGCCTCAAATGAAGCTTTCTTT.

The rearrangement uses TRBV5-5 and TRBJ2-7, with D perhaps assigned TRBD1 or TRBD2 (5 bases each). CDR1 is SGHKS, CDR2 YYEKEE, per germline (reference sequence). The CDR3 totals 14 residues. V gave up 2 bases and J gave up 0 bases, with 9 bases separating them. The CDR3 coding sequence is TGTGCCAGCAGCTTAGAGGGGAGCTCCTACGAGCAGTACTTC. Translating gives CASSLEGSSYEQYF.

The chain is built from TRBV23-1 and TRBJ1-2, with D maybe TRBD1 (6 bases). TRBV23-1 counts as an open reading frame of uncertain function. This CDR3 region has 17 residues. V lost 3 bases, J lost 5 bases, and 22 bases lay in between. In DNA, the CDR3 is TGCGCCAGCAGTCATTCTGGCAGGGGCGGGCTAACTTATGGCTACACCTTC. Translation: CASSHSGRGGLTYGYTF.